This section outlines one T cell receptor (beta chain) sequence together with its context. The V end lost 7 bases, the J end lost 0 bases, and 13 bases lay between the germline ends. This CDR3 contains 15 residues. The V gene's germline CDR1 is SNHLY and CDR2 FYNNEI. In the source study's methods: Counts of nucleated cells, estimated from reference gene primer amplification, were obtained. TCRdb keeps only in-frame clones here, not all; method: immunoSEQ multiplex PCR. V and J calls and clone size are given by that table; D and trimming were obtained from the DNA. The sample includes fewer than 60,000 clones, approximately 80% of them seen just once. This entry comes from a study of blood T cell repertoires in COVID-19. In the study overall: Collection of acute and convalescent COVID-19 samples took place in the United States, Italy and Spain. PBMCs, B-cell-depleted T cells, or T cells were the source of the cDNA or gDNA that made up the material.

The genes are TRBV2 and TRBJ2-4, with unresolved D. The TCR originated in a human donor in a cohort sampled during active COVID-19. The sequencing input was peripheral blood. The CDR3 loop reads CASIRSLLAKNIQYF. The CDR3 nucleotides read TGTGCCAGCATTCGGAGCTTGCTAGCCAAAAACATTCAGTACTTC.